This T cell receptor (beta chain) was sequenced in a study of Ad26.COV2.S vaccination and SARS-CoV-2 variants. V dropped 8 bases and J dropped 0 bases, with 21 bases sitting between them. Germline-derived CDR1 and CDR2 are SNHLY and FYNNEI. The CDR3 runs to 17 residues. About this clone itself: Its antigen is currently unknown.

General study points: Recipients given vaccine exceeded placebo recipients in spike-specific TCR breadth.

Assay used: immunoSEQ multiplex PCR; TCRdb lists only in-frame clones, some missing. The sample comprises under 150,000 clones, roughly 88% of which are singletons, and 5% rests with the top ten. The rearrangement uses TRBV2 and TRBJ2-3; tentatively, D is TRBD1 (5 bases). Sequenced material: peripheral blood, taken after recovery from COVID-19. The source is a human donor who had recovered from COVID-19. The CDR3 DNA reads TGTGCCAGCGGTTCCACCTTTACAGGATATAGCACAGATACGCAGTATTTT. This gives the protein CASGSTFTGYSTDTQYF.